This T cell receptor (beta chain) was documented in a study of T cells after yellow fever vaccination. Turning to the study itself: Any fraction with a low cell number was prepared using SMART-Seq v4 Ultra Low Input.

This clonotype has only a few counts. No antigen is known for it. Each CDR3 protein gets one entry after TCRdb re-called the 5' RACE reads with MiXCR. The sample yields approximately 300,000 distinct CDR3 sequences, approximately 12% seen once. Study-wide points: At around 95% for CD4 and around 91% for CD8, most primary-vaccination clones showed up again after the booster.

The sequence derives from a man younger than 35 who received the YFV17D yellow fever vaccine. The sequencing used CD4+ T cells sorted from PBMCs, collected 45 days after the yellow fever booster vaccination.

CDR3 in amino acids: CASSLARTGVSPLHF. The CDR3 DNA follows: TGTGCCAGCAGCTTGGCCAGGACAGGGGTTTCACCCCTCCACTTT. The rearrangement links TRBV5-4 to TRBJ1-6, with 9 bases fitting TRBD1. The V gene end was trimmed by 0 bases and the J gene end by 9 bases; junction bases not matched to a gene: 4. In germline, CDR1 is SGHNT, CDR2 YYREEE (reference sequence). The CDR3 runs to 15 residues. Based on the CDR3 plus reference TRBV5-4 and TRBJ1-6, the full variable domain is ETGVTQSPTHLIKTRGQQVTLRCSSQSGHNTVSWYQQALGQGPQFIFQYYREEENGRGNFPPRFSGLQFPNYSSELNVNALELDDSALYLCASSLARTGVSPLHFGNGTRLTVT.